The rows below give T cell receptor beta chains drawn from one sample of a study of CD4 T cells in relation to SARS-CoV-2 and coronaviruses. TCRdb keeps only in-frame clones here, not all; method: immunoSEQ multiplex PCR. The table records over 15,000 clones, about 72% of them present only once. Their recognized antigens are unknown. The sample comprised CD4+ T cells from PBMCs, cultured in vitro. The origin of the receptors is a human donor in good health. Each CDR3 is given with its conserved first and last residue. D genes are given only for firm matches. Size values are once, few and many counts, or a class for expanded clones, and some rows have none.

>TRBD2|-|TRBJ2-1|15|TRBV18
TGTGCCAGCTCACTAGCGGGAGGCACCTACAATGAGCAGTTCTTC
CASSLAGGTYNEQFF
>-|-|TRBJ2-2|15|TRBV6-5
TGTGCCAGCACCCCAGGAGGTAGCAGCACCGGGGAGCTGTTTTTT
CASTPGGSSTGELFF
>-|-|TRBJ2-7|16|TRBV25-1
TGTGCCAGCAGTGAGGACAGTTCTAGGGTTTCCTACGAGCAGTACTTC
CASSEDSSRVSYEQYF
>TRBD1|-|TRBJ1-1|18|TRBV6-4
TGTGCCAGCAGTGACTCGTTTGGGACAGGGGGCGTAGGAACTGAAGCTTTCTTT
CASSDSFGTGGVGTEAFF
>-|-|TRBJ1-6|13|TRBV28
TGTGCCTCATCTGGGCAGGGCAATTCACCCCTCCACTTT
CASSGQGNSPLHF
>-|-|TRBJ2-1|13|TRBV6-5
TGTGCCAGCAAAAAGGGAATCTACAATGAGCAGTTCTTC
CASKKGIYNEQFF
>-|-|TRBJ2-4|13|TRBV2
TGTGCCATCACCGGAGTGACCAAAAACATTCAGTACTTC
CAITGVTKNIQYF
>TRBD1|-|TRBJ2-5|15|TRBV9
TGTGCCAGCAGCATACAGGGGGCGCGCCAAGAGACCCAGTACTTC
CASSIQGARQETQYF
>-|-|TRBJ1-4|14|TRBV7-8
TGTGCCAGCAGCTTAGTATCAGGGAATGAAAAACTGTTTTTT
CASSLVSGNEKLFF
>-|few|TRBJ1-2|13|TRBV6-5
TGTGCCAGCAGTTACGCCACCCACTATGGCTACACCTTC
CASSYATHYGYTF
>TRBD1|-|TRBJ2-1|15|TRBV24-1
TGTGCCACCAGTGAGAATACAGGGGGGAAAAATGAGCAGTTCTTC
CATSENTGGKNEQFF
>-|-|TRBJ1-3|16|TRBV10-3
TGTGCCATCAGTGAGTCGGTGGGGCGCGCAGGAAACACCATATATTTT
CAISESVGRAGNTIYF
>-|-|TRBJ2-2|13|TRBV7-3
TGTGCCAGCAGCTTAGGTCCCACCGGGGAGCTGTTTTTT
CASSLGPTGELFF
>-|-|TRBJ1-4|14|TRBV4-1
TGCGCCAGCAGTAAGGGGGTAGGAGAGGAAAAACTGTTTTTT
CASSKGVGEEKLFF
>-|-|TRBJ1-1|14|TRBV30
TGTGCCTGGAGTGCGGGGCCGGGGGAATATGAAGCTTTCTTT
CAWSAGPGEYEAFF
>-|-|TRBJ1-1|11|TRBV24-1
TGTGCCACCAGTGTGGGGCGGGAAGCTTTCTTT
CATSVGREAFF
>-|-|TRBJ1-2|14|TRBV5-4
TGTGCCAGCAGCGAACTTAAACAGGGTCTTGGCTACACCTTC
CASSELKQGLGYTF
>TRBD2|-|TRBJ2-3|15|TRBV5-4
TGTGCCAGCAGGGGGGGGGAGACGGTGACAGATACGCAGTATTTT
CASRGGETVTDTQYF
>-|few|TRBJ2-5|16|TRBV11-2
TGTGCCAGCAGCTTTAATTCCGCCCCACGGCAAGAGACCCAGTACTTC
CASSFNSAPRQETQYF
>TRBD1|few|TRBJ1-5|13|TRBV7-9
TGTGCCAGCAGCGAGGACAGGGTTCAGCCCCAGCATTTT
CASSEDRVQPQHF
>-|-|TRBJ2-7|13|TRBV30
TGTGCCGGGCGACTACCAAGCTCCTACGAGCAGTACTTC
CAGRLPSSYEQYF
>TRBD1|few|TRBJ2-3|12|TRBV11-2
TGTGCCAGCAGCTCAATGGGACAGACGCAGTATTTT
CASSSMGQTQYF
>TRBD2|-|TRBJ2-3|14|TRBV10-3
TGTGCCATCAGTGAGTTAACTAGCGCAGATACGCAGTATTTT
CAISELTSADTQYF
>-|-|TRBJ2-2|16|TRBV5-6
TGTGCCAGCAGCTTGGCCGGAGGACACCTCACCGGGGAGCTGTTTTTT
CASSLAGGHLTGELFF
>-|-|TRBJ1-5|16|TRBV15
TGTGCCACCAGCATCCCCACGTCCGGAATCAATCAGCCCCAGCATTTT
CATSIPTSGINQPQHF
>TRBD1|-|TRBJ1-5|19|TRBV28
TGTGCCAGCAGGGGGGATTGGACAGGGACAAGGGCGAGCAATCAGCCCCAGCATTTT
CASRGDWTGTRASNQPQHF
>-|-|TRBJ1-6|15|TRBV28
TGTGCCAGCAGTTTTGCGGACAGATCTAATTCACCCCTCCACTTT
CASSFADRSNSPLHF
>-|-|TRBJ2-7|14|TRBV27
TGTGCCAGCAGTCCGAGGGCCAACAATTACGAGCAGTACTTC
CASSPRANNYEQYF
>TRBD2|-|TRBJ2-2|16|TRBV5-1
TGCGCCAGCGGGTTAGGACTAGCGGGTGAGACCGGGGAGCTGTTTTTT
CASGLGLAGETGELFF
>-|-|TRBJ1-1|14|TRBV18
TGTGCCAGCTCACCAAATTCCGGGGTCACTGAAGCTTTCTTT
CASSPNSGVTEAFF
>TRBD1|few|TRBJ1-5|15|TRBV7-2
TGTGCCAGCAATACAGGGGGCCATAGCAATCAGCCCCAGCATTTT
CASNTGGHSNQPQHF
>-|-|TRBJ1-2|13|TRBV7-2
TGTGCCAGCAGCTTAAGTACTAACTATGGCTACACCTTC
CASSLSTNYGYTF
>TRBD1|-|TRBJ2-5|14|TRBV3-1/TRBV3-2
TGTGCCAGCAGCCACTACAGGGGGCTAGAGACCCAGTACTTC
CASSHYRGLETQYF
>TRBD1|few|TRBJ1-2|13|TRBV6-2/TRBV6-3
TGTGCCAGCAGCTTACGGGACAGCTATGGCTACACCTTC
CASSLRDSYGYTF
>-|-|TRBJ2-3|12|TRBV15
TGTGCCACCAGCAGGACGGGAGATACGCAGTATTTT
CATSRTGDTQYF
>-|-|TRBJ1-1|13|TRBV7-3
TGTGCCAGCAGCCCCACCCCTGACACTGAAGCTTTCTTT
CASSPTPDTEAFF
>-|-|TRBJ1-1|13|TRBV5-4
TGTGCCAGCAGTTCCAATCCGTCCACTGAAGCTTTCTTT
CASSSNPSTEAFF